Below, 5 T cell receptor beta chains from the same sample are listed, as sequenced in a study of cytomegalovirus exposure and HLA in healthy donors. Use of 60 Vbeta and 13 Jbeta primers characterized the PCR. TCRdb's copy holds only in-frame clones and misses some; the assay was immunoSEQ multiplex PCR. This sample has about 83,000 clones, with roughly 76% found just once. Material: PBMCs. The receptors derive from a woman aged 25 to 39 in good health and CMV-seronegative.

This clone was recorded a few times. This sequence joins TRBV15 and TRBJ2-7; D not resolved. Germline V gene lookup returns CDR1 LNHNV and CDR2 YYDKDF (reference sequence). The CDR3 length is 15 residues. The germline V and J ends were trimmed by 5 bases and 2 bases, with 16 bases remaining between them. The CDR3 region has the DNA TGTGCCACCAGCGTTCCCCTAACGACTCCCTACGAGCAGTACTTC. Protein product: CATSVPLTTPYEQYF.

The chain links TRBV7-2 to TRBJ2-3; 8 bases are a match to TRBD2. The CDR3 contains 14 residues. Germline V gene lookup returns CDR1 SGHTA and CDR2 FQGNSA. The J segment lost 1 base and the V segment lost 7 bases, leaving 4 bases of the junction unmatched. The CDR3 coding sequence is TGTGCCAGCAAGACTAGCGAGGGCACAGATACGCAGTATTTT. Translated, it gives CASKTSEGTDTQYF.

J is TRBJ2-3 and V is TRBV2, with D perhaps matching TRBD2 (5 bases). The CDR3 contains 14 residues. V gave up 3 bases and J gave up 5 bases, with 12 bases separating them. CDR1 is SNHLY and CDR2 is FYNNEI in the germline V gene. The CDR3 sequence is CASSEMLAKDTQYF. The DNA for the CDR3 is TGTGCCAGCAGTGAGATGTTAGCGAAAGATACGCAGTATTTT.

The gene calls are TRBV19 and TRBJ1-2; D is uncertain. CDR3 length: 17 amino acids. V lost 0 bases, J lost 0 bases, and 14 bases lay in between. CDR1 is LNHDA, CDR2 SQIVND, per germline (reference sequence). The CDR3: CASSIDLWAAANYGYTF. The CDR3 DNA is TGTGCCAGTAGTATAGATCTTTGGGCAGCCGCTAACTATGGCTACACCTTC.

The V call is TRBV10-1, the J call TRBJ1-4, with D uncertain. Germline CDR1 reads WNHNN; CDR2 reads SYGVQD (reference sequence). Trimming took off 3 bases at V and 0 bases at J, with 5 bases between the two ends. There are 14 residues in the CDR3. CDR3 coding DNA: TGCGCCAGCAGTGACGGAGCAACTAATGAAAAACTGTTTTTT. As protein: CASSDGATNEKLFF.